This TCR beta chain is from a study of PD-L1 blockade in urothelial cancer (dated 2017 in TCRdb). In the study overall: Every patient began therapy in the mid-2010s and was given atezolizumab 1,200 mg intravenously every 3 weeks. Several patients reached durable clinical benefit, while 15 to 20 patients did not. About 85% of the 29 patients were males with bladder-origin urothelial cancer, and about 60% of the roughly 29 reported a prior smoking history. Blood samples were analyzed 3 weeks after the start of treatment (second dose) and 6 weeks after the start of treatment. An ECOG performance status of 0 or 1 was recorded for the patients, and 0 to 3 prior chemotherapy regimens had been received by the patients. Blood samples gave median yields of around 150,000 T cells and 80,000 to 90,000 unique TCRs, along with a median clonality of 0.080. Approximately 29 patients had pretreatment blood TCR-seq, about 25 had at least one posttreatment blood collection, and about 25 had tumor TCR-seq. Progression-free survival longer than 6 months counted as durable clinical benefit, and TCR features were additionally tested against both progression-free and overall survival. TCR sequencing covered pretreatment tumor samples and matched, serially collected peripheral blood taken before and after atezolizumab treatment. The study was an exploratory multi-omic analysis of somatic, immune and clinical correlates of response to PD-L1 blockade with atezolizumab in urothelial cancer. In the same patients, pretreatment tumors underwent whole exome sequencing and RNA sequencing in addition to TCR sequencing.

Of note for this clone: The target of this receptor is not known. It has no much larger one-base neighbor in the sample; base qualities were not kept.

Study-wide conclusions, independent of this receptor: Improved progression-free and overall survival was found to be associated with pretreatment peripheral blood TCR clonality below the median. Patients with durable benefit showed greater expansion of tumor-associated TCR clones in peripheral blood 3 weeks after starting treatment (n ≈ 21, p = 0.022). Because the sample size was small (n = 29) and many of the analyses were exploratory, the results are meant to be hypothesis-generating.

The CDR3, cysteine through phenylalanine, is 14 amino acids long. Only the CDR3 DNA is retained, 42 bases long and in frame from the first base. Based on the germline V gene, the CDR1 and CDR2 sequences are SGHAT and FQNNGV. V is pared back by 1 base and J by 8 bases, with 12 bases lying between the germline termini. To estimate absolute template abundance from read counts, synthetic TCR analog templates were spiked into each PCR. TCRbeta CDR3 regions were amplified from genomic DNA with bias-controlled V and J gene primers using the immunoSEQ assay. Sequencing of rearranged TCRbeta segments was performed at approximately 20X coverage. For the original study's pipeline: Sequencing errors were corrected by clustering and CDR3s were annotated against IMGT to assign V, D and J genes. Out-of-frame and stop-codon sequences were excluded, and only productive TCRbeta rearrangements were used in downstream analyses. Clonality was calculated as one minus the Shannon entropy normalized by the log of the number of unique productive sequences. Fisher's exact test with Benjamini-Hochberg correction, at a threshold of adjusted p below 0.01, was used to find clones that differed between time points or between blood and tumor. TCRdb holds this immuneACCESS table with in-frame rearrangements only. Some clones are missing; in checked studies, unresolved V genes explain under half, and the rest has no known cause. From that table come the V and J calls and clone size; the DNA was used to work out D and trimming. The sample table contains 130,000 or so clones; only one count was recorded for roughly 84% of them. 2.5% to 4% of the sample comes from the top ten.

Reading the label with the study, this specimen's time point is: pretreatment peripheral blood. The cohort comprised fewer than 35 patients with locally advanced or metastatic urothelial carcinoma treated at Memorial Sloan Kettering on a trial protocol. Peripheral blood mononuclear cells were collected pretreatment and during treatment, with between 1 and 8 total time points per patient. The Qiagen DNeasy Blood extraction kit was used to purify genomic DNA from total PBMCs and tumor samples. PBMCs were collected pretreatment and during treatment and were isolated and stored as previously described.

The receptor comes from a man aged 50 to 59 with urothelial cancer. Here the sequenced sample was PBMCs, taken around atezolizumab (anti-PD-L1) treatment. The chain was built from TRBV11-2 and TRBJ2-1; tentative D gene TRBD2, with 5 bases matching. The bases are TGTGCCAGCAGCTTAGTAGGGAGAGGCCATGAGCAGTTCTTC. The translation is CASSLVGRGHEQFF.